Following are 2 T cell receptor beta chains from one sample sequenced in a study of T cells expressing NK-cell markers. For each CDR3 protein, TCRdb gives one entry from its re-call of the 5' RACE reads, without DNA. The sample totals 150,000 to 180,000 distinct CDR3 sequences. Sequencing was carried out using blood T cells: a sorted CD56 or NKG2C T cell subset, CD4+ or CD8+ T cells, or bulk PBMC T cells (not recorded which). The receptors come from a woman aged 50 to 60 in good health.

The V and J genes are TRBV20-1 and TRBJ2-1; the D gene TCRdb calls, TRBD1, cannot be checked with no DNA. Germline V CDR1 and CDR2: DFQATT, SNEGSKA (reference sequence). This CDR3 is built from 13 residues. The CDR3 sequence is CSAGVDRANEQFF.

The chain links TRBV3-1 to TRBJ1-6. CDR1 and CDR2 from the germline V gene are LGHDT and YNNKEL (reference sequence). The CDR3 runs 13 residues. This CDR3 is CASNKDYNSPLHF. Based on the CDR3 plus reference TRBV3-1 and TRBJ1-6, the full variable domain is DTAVSQTPKYLVTQMGNDKSIKCEQNLGHDTMYWYKQDSKKFLKIMFSYNNKELIINETVPNRFSPKSPDKAHLNLHINSLELGDSAVYFCASNKDYNSPLHFGNGTRLTVT.